In its sample, the clone carrying this T cell receptor beta chain was seen a few times. CDR3 length equals 15 residues. Germline V gene sequence: CDR1 LGHNA, CDR2 YNFKEQ. The V segment lost 3 bases and the J segment 3 bases; nucleotides outside the gene matches: 6. TCRdb processed the 5' RACE reads anew with MiXCR; each CDR3 protein has one entry. In the table there are 1,800,000 or so distinct CDR3 sequences, under 35% of which are singletons. These data come from a study of identical twins. The source material was cord blood. The chain uses TRBV4-2 and TRBJ2-3; 7 bases map to TRBD2. The clonotype originates from a newborn girl in good health. Here the CDR3 reads CASSHLSSGTDTQYF. The CDR3 DNA reads as TGTGCCAGCAGCCATCTGTCTAGCGGTACAGATACGCAGTATTTT.